This TCR beta chain was sequenced in a study of cytomegalovirus exposure and HLA in healthy donors. Primers for the PCR totalled 60 Vbeta and 13 Jbeta. Produced via immunoSEQ multiplex PCR; TCRdb's table is partial and in-frame only. Here the sample spans 95,000 to 100,000 clones, approximately 76% being singletons. This clone has more than one count but fewer than ten. V gave up 5 bases and J gave up 7 bases, with 24 bases separating them. Germline values: CDR1 MDHEN, CDR2 SYDVKM. CDR3 length equals 17 residues. The chain couples TRBV28 to TRBJ1-5; D is possibly TRBD1 (6 bases). This clonotype was obtained from a man aged 40-49 years in good health and CMV-seronegative. The specimen was PBMCs. DNA of the CDR3: TGTGCCAGCAGTGCCATGATCGGGACACAGTGGAAGCAGCCCCAGCATTTT. The encoded protein is CASSAMIGTQWKQPQHF.